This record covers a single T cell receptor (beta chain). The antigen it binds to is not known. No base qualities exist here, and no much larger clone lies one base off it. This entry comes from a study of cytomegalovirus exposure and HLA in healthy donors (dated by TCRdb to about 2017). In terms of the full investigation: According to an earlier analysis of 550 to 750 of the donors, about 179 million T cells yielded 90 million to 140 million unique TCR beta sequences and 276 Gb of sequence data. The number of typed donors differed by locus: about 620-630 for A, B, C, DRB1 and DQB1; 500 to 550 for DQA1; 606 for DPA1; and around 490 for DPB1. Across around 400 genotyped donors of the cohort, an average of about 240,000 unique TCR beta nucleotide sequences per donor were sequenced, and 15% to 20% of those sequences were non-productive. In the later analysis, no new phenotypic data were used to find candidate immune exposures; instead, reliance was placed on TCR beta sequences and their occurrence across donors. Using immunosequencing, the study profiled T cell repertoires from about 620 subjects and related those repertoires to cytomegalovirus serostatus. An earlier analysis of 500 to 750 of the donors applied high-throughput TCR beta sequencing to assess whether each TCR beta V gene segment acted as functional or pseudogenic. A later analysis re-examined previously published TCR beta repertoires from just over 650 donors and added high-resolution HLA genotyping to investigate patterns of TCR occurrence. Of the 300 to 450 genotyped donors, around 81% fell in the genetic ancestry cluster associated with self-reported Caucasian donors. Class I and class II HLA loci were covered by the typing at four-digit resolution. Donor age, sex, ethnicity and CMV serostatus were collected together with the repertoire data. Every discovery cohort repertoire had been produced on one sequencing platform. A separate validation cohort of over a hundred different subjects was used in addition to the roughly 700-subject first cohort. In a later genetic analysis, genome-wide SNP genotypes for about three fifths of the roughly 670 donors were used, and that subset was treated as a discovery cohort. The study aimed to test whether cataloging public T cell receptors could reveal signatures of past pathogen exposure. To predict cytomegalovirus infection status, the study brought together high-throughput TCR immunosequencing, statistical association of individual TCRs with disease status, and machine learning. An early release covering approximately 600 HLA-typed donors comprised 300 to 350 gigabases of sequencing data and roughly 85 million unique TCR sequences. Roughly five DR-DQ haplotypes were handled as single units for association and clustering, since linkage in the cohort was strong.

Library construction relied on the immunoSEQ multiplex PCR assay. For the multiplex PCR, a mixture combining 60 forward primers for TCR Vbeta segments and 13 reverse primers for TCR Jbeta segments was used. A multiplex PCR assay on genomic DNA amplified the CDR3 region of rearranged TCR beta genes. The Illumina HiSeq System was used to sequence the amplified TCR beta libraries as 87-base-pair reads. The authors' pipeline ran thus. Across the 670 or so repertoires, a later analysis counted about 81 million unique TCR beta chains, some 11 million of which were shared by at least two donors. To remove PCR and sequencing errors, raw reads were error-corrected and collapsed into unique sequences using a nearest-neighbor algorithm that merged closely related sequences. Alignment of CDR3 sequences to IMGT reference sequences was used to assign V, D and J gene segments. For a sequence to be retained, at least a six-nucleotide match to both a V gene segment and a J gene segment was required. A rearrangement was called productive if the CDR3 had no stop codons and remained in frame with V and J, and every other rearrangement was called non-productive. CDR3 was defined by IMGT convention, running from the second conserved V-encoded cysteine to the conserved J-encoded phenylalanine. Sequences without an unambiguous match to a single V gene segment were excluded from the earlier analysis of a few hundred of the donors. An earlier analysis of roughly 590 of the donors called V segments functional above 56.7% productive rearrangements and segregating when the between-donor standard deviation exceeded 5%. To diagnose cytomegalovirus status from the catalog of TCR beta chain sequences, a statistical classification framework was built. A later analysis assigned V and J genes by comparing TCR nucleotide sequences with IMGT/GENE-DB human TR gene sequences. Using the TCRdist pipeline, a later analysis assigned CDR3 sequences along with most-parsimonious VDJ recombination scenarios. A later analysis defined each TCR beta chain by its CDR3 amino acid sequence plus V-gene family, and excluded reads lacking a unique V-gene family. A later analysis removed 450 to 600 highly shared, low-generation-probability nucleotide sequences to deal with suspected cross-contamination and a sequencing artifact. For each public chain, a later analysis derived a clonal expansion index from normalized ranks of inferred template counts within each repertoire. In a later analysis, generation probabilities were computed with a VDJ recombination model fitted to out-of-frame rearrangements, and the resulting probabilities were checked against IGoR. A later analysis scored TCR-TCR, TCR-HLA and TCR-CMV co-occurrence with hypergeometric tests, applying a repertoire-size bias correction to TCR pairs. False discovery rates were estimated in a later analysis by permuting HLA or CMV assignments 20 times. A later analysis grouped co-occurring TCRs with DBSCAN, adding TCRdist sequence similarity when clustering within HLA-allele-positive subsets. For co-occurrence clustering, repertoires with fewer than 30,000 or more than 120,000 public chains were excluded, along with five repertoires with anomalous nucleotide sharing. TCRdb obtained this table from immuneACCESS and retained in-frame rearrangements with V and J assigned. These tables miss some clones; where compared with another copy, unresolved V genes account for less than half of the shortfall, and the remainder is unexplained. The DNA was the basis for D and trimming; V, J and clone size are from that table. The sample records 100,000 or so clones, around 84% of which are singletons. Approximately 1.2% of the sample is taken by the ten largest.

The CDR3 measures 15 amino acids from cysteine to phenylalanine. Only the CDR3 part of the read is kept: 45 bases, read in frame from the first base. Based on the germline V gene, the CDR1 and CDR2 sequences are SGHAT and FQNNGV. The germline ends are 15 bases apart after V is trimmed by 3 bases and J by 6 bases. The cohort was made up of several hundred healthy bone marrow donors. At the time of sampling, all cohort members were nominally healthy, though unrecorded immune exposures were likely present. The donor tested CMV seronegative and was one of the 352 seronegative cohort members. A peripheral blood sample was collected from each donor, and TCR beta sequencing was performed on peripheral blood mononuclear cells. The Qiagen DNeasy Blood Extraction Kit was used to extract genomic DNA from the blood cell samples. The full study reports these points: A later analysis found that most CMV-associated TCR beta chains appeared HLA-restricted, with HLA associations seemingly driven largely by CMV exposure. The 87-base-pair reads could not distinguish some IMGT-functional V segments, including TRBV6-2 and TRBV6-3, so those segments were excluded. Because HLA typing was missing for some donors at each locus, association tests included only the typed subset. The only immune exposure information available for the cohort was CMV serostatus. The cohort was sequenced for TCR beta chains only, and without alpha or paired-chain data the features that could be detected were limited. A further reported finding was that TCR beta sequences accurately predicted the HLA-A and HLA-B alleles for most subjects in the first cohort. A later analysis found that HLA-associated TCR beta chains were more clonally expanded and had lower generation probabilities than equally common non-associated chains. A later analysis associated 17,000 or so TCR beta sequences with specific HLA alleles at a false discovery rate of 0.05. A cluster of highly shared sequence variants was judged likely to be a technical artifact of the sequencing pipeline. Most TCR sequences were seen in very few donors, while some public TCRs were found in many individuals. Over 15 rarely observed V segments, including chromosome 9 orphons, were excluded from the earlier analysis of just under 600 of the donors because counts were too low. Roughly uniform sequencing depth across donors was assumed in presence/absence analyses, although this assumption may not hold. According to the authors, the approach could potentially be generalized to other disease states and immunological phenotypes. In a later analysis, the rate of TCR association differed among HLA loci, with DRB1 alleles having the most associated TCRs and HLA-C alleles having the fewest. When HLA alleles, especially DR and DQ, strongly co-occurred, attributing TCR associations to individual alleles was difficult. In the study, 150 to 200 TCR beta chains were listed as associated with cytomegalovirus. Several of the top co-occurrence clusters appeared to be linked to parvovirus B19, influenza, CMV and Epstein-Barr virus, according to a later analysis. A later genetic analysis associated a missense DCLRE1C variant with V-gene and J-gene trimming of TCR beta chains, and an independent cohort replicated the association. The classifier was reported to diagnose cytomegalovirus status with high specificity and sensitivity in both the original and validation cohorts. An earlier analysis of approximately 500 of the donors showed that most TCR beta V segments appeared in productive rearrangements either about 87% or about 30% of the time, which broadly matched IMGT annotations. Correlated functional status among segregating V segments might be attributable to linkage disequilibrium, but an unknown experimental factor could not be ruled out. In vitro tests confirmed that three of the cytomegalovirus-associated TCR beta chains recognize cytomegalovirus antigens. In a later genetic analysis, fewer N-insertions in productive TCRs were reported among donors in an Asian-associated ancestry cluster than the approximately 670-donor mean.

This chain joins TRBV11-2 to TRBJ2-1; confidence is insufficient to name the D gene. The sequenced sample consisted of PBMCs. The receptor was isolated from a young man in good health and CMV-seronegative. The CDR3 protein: CASSFYILYVNEQFF. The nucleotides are TGTGCCAGCAGCTTTTACATCTTATATGTCAATGAGCAGTTCTTC.